The clone carrying this T cell receptor (beta chain) came up a few times. The antigen remains undetermined. This entry comes from a study of identical twins. Notes on the study in general: A lower insertion count was a feature of abundant cord blood beta clonotypes, with no such feature in memory repertoires.

After template switching added a universal primer site, the resulting cDNA carried unique molecular identifiers. TCRdb passed the 5' RACE reads through MiXCR, listing each CDR3 protein once. The sample records some 1,700,000 distinct CDR3 sequences, about 32% being singletons. This TCR derives from a newborn girl in good health. Sample: cord blood.

In DNA, the CDR3 is TGCGCCAGCAGCTCCGTAGCCCATAGCTCCTACAATGAGCAGTTCTTC. It is translated as CASSSVAHSSYNEQFF. This chain uses TRBV5-1 with TRBJ2-1; D uncertain. Per germline, CDR1 SGHRS and CDR2 YFSETQ. This CDR3 spans 16 amino acids. Trimming shortened V by 3 bases and J by 0 bases, and 13 bases separated the two germline ends.